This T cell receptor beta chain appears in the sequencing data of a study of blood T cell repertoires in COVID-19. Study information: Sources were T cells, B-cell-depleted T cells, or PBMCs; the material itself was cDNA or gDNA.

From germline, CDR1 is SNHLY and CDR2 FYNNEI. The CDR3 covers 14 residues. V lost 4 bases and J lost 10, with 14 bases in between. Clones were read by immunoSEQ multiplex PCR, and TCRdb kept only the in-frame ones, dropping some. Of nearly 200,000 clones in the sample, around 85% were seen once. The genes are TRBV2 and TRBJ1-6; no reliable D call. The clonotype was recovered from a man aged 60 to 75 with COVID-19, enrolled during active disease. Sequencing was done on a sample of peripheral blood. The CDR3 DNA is TGTGCCAGCAGTGTTCAGGAATCTTACTCACCCCTCCACTTT. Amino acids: CASSVQESYSPLHF. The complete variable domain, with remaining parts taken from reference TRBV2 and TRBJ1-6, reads EPEVTQTPSHQVTQMGQEVILRCVPISNHLYFYWYRQILGQKVEFLVSFYNNEISEKSEIFDDQFSVERPDGSNFTLKIRSTKLEDSAMYFCASSVQESYSPLHFGNGTRLTVT.